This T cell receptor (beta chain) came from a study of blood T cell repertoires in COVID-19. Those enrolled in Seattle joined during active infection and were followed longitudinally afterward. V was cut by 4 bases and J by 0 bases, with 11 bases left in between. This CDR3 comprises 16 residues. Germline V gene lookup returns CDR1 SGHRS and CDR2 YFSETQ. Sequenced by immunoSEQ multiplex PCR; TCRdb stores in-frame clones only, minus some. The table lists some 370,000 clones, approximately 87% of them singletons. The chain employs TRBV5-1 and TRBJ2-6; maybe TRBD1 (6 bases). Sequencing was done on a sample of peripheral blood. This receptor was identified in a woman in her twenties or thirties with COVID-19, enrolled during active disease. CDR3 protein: CASSREGGSGANVLTF. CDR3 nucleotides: TGCGCCAGCAGCCGGGAAGGGGGCTCTGGGGCCAACGTCCTGACTTTC.